The sequence of this T cell receptor (beta chain) was determined in a study of monozygotic twins with inflammatory bowel disease. About this clonotype itself: Its specificity is unknown.

The CDR3 has 12 amino acids. Germline V CDR1 and CDR2: DFQATT, SNEGSKA (reference sequence). Study-wide results and limits: Among T cells, the various subtypes were not distinguishable.

TCRdb processed the 5' RACE reads again and assigns one entry to each CDR3 protein, with no DNA. The sample data list approximately 390,000 distinct CDR3 sequences. This TCR was recovered from a human donor with ulcerative colitis or Crohn's disease, or a healthy co-twin of an affected twin (not recorded which). Sequencing was performed on blood. The V call is TRBV20-1, the J call TRBJ2-2. This CDR3 is CSTPSSTGELFF.